Listed here is a single T cell receptor (beta chain). RNA amounts of roughly 0.5 to 1 ug underwent reverse transcription with random hexamers. Amplification of TCR beta CDR3 by immunoSEQ multiplex PCR spanned 54 Vbeta and 13 Jbeta. Each CDR3 protein gets one entry after TCRdb re-called the immunoSEQ multiplex PCR reads with MiXCR. The sample includes about 83,000 distinct CDR3 sequences, approximately 96% of them seen just once. Negative isolation was used for CD8+ and CD4+ T cells, and FACS enrichment was applied to TEMRA cells. The sample originates from a study of CD8 T cells in Susac syndrome. The overall study: When their blood was taken, patients with Susac syndrome were therapy-naive, taking corticosteroids, or taking intravenous immunoglobulin alone.

The clonotype originates from a human donor with Susac syndrome. Sequencing used CD8+ T cells from PBMCs.

The CDR3 sequence: CASSLGFLAGGLDEQFF. The DNA for the CDR3 is TGTGCCAGCAGCTTAGGATTTCTAGCGGGAGGGTTAGATGAGCAGTTCTTC. V and J are TRBV5-6 and TRBJ2-1; 12 bases line up with TRBD2. CDR1 SGHDT and CDR2 YYEEEE come from the germline V gene. The CDR3 has 17 residues. The V segment lost 2 bases and the J segment 8 bases; nucleotides outside the gene matches: 11.